This T cell receptor (beta chain) was captured in a study of CD4 T cells in relation to SARS-CoV-2 and coronaviruses. Study-wide background: After roughly 9 days of antigen culture, PBMC TCR beta CDR3s were sequenced. Controls used an HIV-1 Nef peptide pool or no peptide.

The data were produced by immunoSEQ multiplex PCR, yet TCRdb's version contains in-frame clones alone and is incomplete. Here the sample spans about 22,000 clones, around four fifths being singletons. As concerns this clone: What it binds is not known.

CDR3 length equals 15 residues. Germline V lookup: CDR1 SEHNR, CDR2 FQNEAQ (reference sequence). V shed 5 bases and J 4 bases; nucleotides not matched to a gene: 8. Unexposed donor CD4+ T cells date from about 2011-2018, before the COVID-19 pandemic. CD4+ T cells were isolated from the cells after about ten days of culture. Testing used SARS-CoV-2 S/N and four cold-coronavirus spikes on unexposed-donor CD4+ T cells, cells permitting. Half the medium was replaced with IL-2 medium on days 3 and 7. The genes are TRBV7-9 and TRBJ1-1, with 9 bases aligning to TRBD1. The TCR sequence derives from a human donor in good health. Input material: CD4+ T cells from PBMCs, cultured in vitro. The CDR3: CASSATGGAGTEAFF. In DNA form, the CDR3 reads TGTGCCAGCAGCGCTACAGGGGGCGCGGGCACTGAAGCTTTCTTT.